This is a list of T cell receptor beta chains from one sample in a study of vaccination and CD4 T cells after COVID-19. No antigen has been assigned to these receptors. Using its own MiXCR run on the PCR reads, TCRdb lists one record per CDR3 protein. The table has 5,500 to 7,000 distinct CDR3 sequences, under 60% seen once; the top ten hold 26%. The sequenced sample consisted of CD4+ T cells from blood, cultured in vitro. All receptors derive from a human donor in good health. Both conserved end residues are part of each CDR3. A D gene is named only where the DNA matches it firmly. Part of the rows lack a size; the others show once, few, many or a class for expanded clones.

j_gene | abundance | d_gene | v_gene | CDR3nt | CDR3aa
TRBJ2-5 | once | TRBD2 | TRBV6-1 | TGTGCCAGCAGTGTTACTAGCGGGAGGGCCCGTGAGACCCAGTACTTC | CASSVTSGRARETQYF
TRBJ2-7 | NA | NA | TRBV7-9 | TGTGCCAGCAGCCCGACGGTCGGGGTCTCCGAGCAGTACTTC | CASSPTVGVSEQYF
TRBJ2-3 | NA | TRBD2 | TRBV2 | TGTGCCTGCAGACTAGCGGGGGGCACAGATACGCAGTATTTT | CACRLAGGTDTQYF
TRBJ2-7 | few | NA | TRBV21-1 | TGTGCCAGCACTCTGGGGGGCGGCTCCAGAGGGTACTTC | CASTLGGGSRGYF
TRBJ2-2 | few | TRBD2 | TRBV6-1 | TGTGCCAGCAGTCCCCGCGGGGGGGGCACCGGGGAGCTGTTTTTT | CASSPRGGGTGELFF
TRBJ2-7 | NA | TRBD1 | TRBV27 | TGTGCCAGCAGCCCCGGGACAGGGATTATCGAGCAGTACTTC | CASSPGTGIIEQYF
TRBJ1-2 | NA | NA | TRBV2 | TGTGCCAGCAGTCCAGGGTATAACTATGGCTACACCTTC | CASSPGYNYGYTF
TRBJ2-2 | NA | NA | TRBV6-1 | TGTGCCAGCAGTGAAGTAAGGTTCGGCGGGGAGCTGTTTTTT | CASSEVRFGGELFF
TRBJ2-7 | NA | NA | TRBV5-1 | TGCGCCAGCAGCCTCAGGGGTCAGGCCTACGAGCAGTACTTC | CASSLRGQAYEQYF
TRBJ2-3 | NA | NA | TRBV4-2 | TGTGCCAGCAGCCAAGAGACAGCGCCGGGTCGATTGACGCAGTATTTT | CASSQETAPGRLTQYF
TRBJ1-2 | few | NA | TRBV6-2/TRBV6-3 | TGTGCCAGCACCCACCTACAGGGAATACTCACTAACTATGGCTACACCTTC | CASTHLQGILTNYGYTF
TRBJ2-2 | few | NA | TRBV6-5 | TGTGCCAGCAGTTACTCGACAAACACCGGGGAGCTGTTTTTT | CASSYSTNTGELFF